This TCR beta chain was captured by sequencing in a study of OX40 agonist ivuxolimab in advanced cancers. About the study: Dose-escalation patients' cancers were hepatocellular carcinoma, melanoma, renal cell or head and neck cancer. In three patients, partial responses were observed, one with hepatocellular carcinoma and two with cutaneous melanoma. Study-wide findings and caveats: CD4+ and CD8+ blood T cells expanded clonally by week 6 at 0.1 to 3.0 mg/kg.

V was clipped by 5 bases and J by 13 bases, with 18 bases between them. The CDR3 spans 14 residues. CDR1 is MGHDK, CDR2 SYGVNS, per germline. This clone was seen a few times. Antigen: not known. TCRdb keeps only in-frame clones here, not all; method: immunoSEQ multiplex PCR. Here the sample spans tens of thousands of clones, about 86% being singletons. The chain recombines TRBV25-1 with TRBJ1-6; D is unclear. The clonotype comes from an adult with an advanced solid tumor such as melanoma, head and neck, liver or kidney cancer. The material sequenced was CD4+ or CD8+ T cells sorted from blood, taken in a trial of the OX40 agonist ivuxolimab. CDR3 nucleotide sequence: TGTGCCAGCAGTCAAGAAGGGTATGCCAGGCCCCTCCACTTT. This encodes CASSQEGYARPLHF.